The 31 T cell receptor beta chains presented below share a single source sample, sequenced in a study of T cell responses to AZD1222 COVID-19 vaccine. Profiled with immunoSEQ multiplex PCR; TCRdb holds only in-frame clones, not every one. The sample lists more than 150,000 clones; over 90% were seen once. Source: peripheral blood, taken 28 days after the second AZD1222 dose. Receptors originate from an adult who received the AZD1222 COVID-19 vaccine.

CDR3 in amino acids: CATSRVMGLAYTGELFF. As DNA, the CDR3 is TGTGCCACCAGCAGAGTTATGGGACTAGCGTACACCGGGGAGCTGTTTTTT. V usage is TRBV15 and J usage is TRBJ2-2, with 10 nucleotides matching TRBD2. This CDR3 is built from 17 residues. After removal of 1 base from V and 3 bases from J, the junction contained 5 bases not matched to a gene. The germline V gene encodes CDR1 LNHNV and CDR2 YYDKDF (reference sequence).

As for this clone: Other DNA sequences in the sample encode the same CDR3. This chain joins TRBV28 and TRBJ1-5; D is perhaps TRBD1 (6 bases). Germline-derived CDR1 and CDR2 are MDHEN and SYDVKM. This CDR3 is 13 amino acids long. The ends were cut back, 11 bases at V and 7 bases at J, with 18 bases in the middle. CDR3 region: CAGEGGAGQPQHF. CDR3 nucleotides: TGTGCCGGTGAGGGGGGCGCGGGACAGCCCCAGCATTTT.

The CDR3 DNA reads as TGTGCCAGCATAAACGTCAGGGGGTTAGTAGAACAGCCCCAGCATTTT. Its translation: CASINVRGLVEQPQHF. This chain links TRBV28 with TRBJ1-5, with 7 bases identical to TRBD1. The CDR3 has 16 residues. CDR1 is MDHEN and CDR2 is SYDVKM in the germline V gene. V gave up 7 bases and J gave up 7 bases; unmatched junction bases: 16.

The V call is TRBV28, the J call TRBJ2-7; no reliable D call. This CDR3 has 14 residues. V lost 3 bases, J lost 3 bases, and 12 bases lay in between. The germline V gene encodes CDR1 MDHEN and CDR2 SYDVKM. CDR3 DNA: TGTGCCAGCAGTTTGGGGTGGCAGTACTACGAGCAGTACTTC. Amino acid sequence: CASSLGWQYYEQYF.

This clone has just a few counts. This chain links TRBV7-9 with TRBJ2-7; D gene uncertain. The CDR3 has 13 residues. CDR1 is SEHNR and CDR2 is FQNEAQ in the germline V gene (reference sequence). Trimming cost V 5 bases and J 6 bases, with 14 bases left between them. CDR3 sequence reads: CASSLRMQAEQYF. In DNA, the CDR3 is TGTGCCAGCAGCCTCCGGATGCAGGCCGAGCAGTACTTC.

The chain joins TRBV10-3 to TRBJ1-4, with 8 bases fitting TRBD1. This CDR3 has 15 amino acids. V shed 2 bases, J shed 10 bases, and the junction held 9 bases outside the gene matches. Germline V gene lookup returns CDR1 ENHRY and CDR2 SYGVKD. The CDR3 loop reads CAISERQGTGGKLFF. In DNA form, the CDR3 reads TGTGCCATCAGTGAGCGACAGGGGACGGGGGGAAAACTGTTTTTT.

J is TRBJ2-7 and V is TRBV18; D may be TRBD1 or TRBD2 (6 bases each). Per germline, CDR1 KGHSH and CDR2 LQKENI. This CDR3 is 16 amino acids long. The V and J ends lost 2 bases and 0 bases respectively, with 14 bases between them. The CDR3 protein is CASSPSGGQSSYEQYF. The CDR3 DNA sequence: TGTGCCAGCTCACCATCCGGGGGCCAGAGCTCCTACGAGCAGTACTTC.

The chain links TRBV3-1 (or the pseudogene TRBV3-2) to TRBJ2-2; 7 bases fit TRBD1. V trimming: 3 bases; J trimming: 4 bases; junction bases outside the gene matches: 8. The CDR3 has 16 amino acids. Germline CDR1 is LGHDT and CDR2 is YNNKEL (reference sequence). CDR3 amino acids: CASSQRQGVSTGELFF. In nucleotides, the CDR3 is TGTGCCAGCAGCCAGAGACAGGGAGTAAGCACCGGGGAGCTGTTTTTT.

This chain uses TRBV27 with TRBJ2-1, with TRBD1 matching 7 bases. The CDR3 is 15 amino acids. With V trimmed by 2 bases and J by 1 base, 2 bases remained unmatched. Germline CDR1 and CDR2: MNHEY and SMNVEV (reference sequence). CDR3 in amino acids: CASSLLQGSYNEQFF. CDR3 nucleotide sequence: TGTGCCAGCAGTTTACTACAGGGGTCCTACAATGAGCAGTTCTTC.

V gene TRBV10-1 combines with J gene TRBJ2-7, with unresolved D. CDR1 is WNHNN, CDR2 SYGVQD, per germline (reference sequence). V dropped 4 bases and J dropped 0 bases, with 7 bases sitting between them. CDR3 length: 13 amino acids. The CDR3 DNA sequence: TGCGCCAGCAGTGGGGCTAACTCCTACGAGCAGTACTTC. It yields the protein CASSGANSYEQYF.

V usage is TRBV7-8 and J usage is TRBJ2-7; D is uncertain. V dropped 1 base and J dropped 1 base, with 8 bases sitting between them. The CDR3 covers 14 residues. Germline CDR1 is SGHVS and CDR2 is FQNEAQ. CDR3 DNA: TGTGCCAGCAGCTTAGACCTCGGATCCTACGAGCAGTACTTC. This codes for CASSLDLGSYEQYF.

V usage is TRBV5-1 and J usage is TRBJ1-5, with unresolved D. CDR1 SGHRS and CDR2 YFSETQ come from the germline V gene. Trimming cost V 0 bases and J 5 bases, with 6 bases left between them. The CDR3 is 13 residues long. The CDR3 region has the DNA TGCGCCAGCAGCTTGGACGGACATCAGCCCCAGCATTTT. It is translated as CASSLDGHQPQHF. The full variable domain, in which reference TRBV5-1 and TRBJ1-5 provide the parts outside the CDR3, is KAGVTQTPRYLIKTRGQQVTLSCSPISGHRSVSWYQQTPGQGLQFLFEYFSETQRNKGNFPGRFSGRQFSNSRSEMNVSTLELGDSALYLCASSLDGHQPQHFGDGTRLSIL.

This chain joins TRBV2 and TRBJ2-7; 7 bases line up with TRBD1. The germline gives CDR1 SNHLY, CDR2 FYNNEI. There are 18 residues in the CDR3. V lost 6 bases and J lost 0; bases outside the gene matches: 17. The CDR3, as DNA: TGTGCCAGCAGGGGGTCGTCCTTGTGGGACAGATCCTCCTACGAGCAGTACTTC. Its translation: CASRGSSLWDRSSYEQYF.

V gene TRBV9 combines with J gene TRBJ2-5; 7 bases align to TRBD2. CDR1 and CDR2 (germline): SGDLS, YYNGEE. The length of the CDR3 is 14 residues. Germline trimming cut 0 bases from V and 1 base from J; bases unmatched to any gene: 0. This CDR3 is CASSVGGGQETQYF. The CDR3 DNA follows: TGTGCCAGCAGCGTAGGGGGGGGCCAAGAGACCCAGTACTTC.

This rearrangement joins TRBV2 to TRBJ2-7; unclear D gene. Trimming stripped 3 bases from V and 2 bases from J, with 14 bases between. The CDR3 is 15 amino acids. The germline CDR1 and CDR2 sequences are SNHLY and FYNNEI. In DNA form, the CDR3 reads TGTGCCAGCAGTGAGACGTCTATGGGGACCTACGAGCAGTACTTC. This translates into CASSETSMGTYEQYF. Based on the CDR3 plus reference TRBV2 and TRBJ2-7, the full variable domain is EPEVTQTPSHQVTQMGQEVILRCVPISNHLYFYWYRQILGQKVEFLVSFYNNEISEKSEIFDDQFSVERPDGSNFTLKIRSTKLEDSAMYFCASSETSMGTYEQYFGPGTRLTVT.

The V and J genes are TRBV18 and TRBJ2-5; D is possibly TRBD2 (5 bases). The CDR3 loop spans 15 amino acids. CDR1 is KGHSH, CDR2 LQKENI, per germline. The V gene lost 3 bases and the J gene lost 0 bases, with 11 bases spanning the gap. This CDR3 reads CASSPSVGYQETQYF. The CDR3 nucleotides read TGTGCCAGCTCACCTAGCGTGGGGTACCAAGAGACCCAGTACTTC. Full variable domain (outside the CDR3, taken from reference TRBV18 and TRBJ2-5): NAGVMQNPRHLVRRRGQEARLRCSPMKGHSHVYWYRQLPEEGLKFMVYLQKENIIDESGMPKERFSAEFPKEGPSILRIQQVVRGDSAAYFCASSPSVGYQETQYFGPGTRLLVL.

This clone appeared a single time. This chain uses TRBV3-1 (or the pseudogene TRBV3-2) with TRBJ2-5; the match to TRBD1 covers 7 bases. The CDR3 covers 16 residues. Germline V gene lookup returns CDR1 LGHDT and CDR2 YNNKEL (reference sequence). Trimming at V came to 0 bases and at J to 3 bases, leaving 7 bases not matched to a gene. The CDR3 protein is CASSQESGTAEETQYF. The CDR3 DNA reads TGTGCCAGCAGCCAAGAATCCGGGACAGCGGAAGAGACCCAGTACTTC.

This clone was recorded only once. The rearrangement uses TRBV9 and TRBJ1-2, with D possibly TRBD1 on 5 matching bases. V gave up 6 bases and J gave up 8 bases, with 14 bases separating them. The germline CDR1 and CDR2 sequences are SGDLS and YYNGEE. The CDR3 loop spans 12 amino acids. CDR3 sequence: CASTTPGGGYTF. The CDR3, as DNA: TGTGCCAGCACCACACCCGGGGGGGGCTACACCTTC.

The chain has TRBV2 and TRBJ2-1; TRBD2 matches at 10 bases. The V gene's germline CDR1 is SNHLY and CDR2 FYNNEI. The V gene end was trimmed by 0 bases and the J gene end by 10 bases; junction bases not matched to a gene: 9. The CDR3 length is 16 residues. This CDR3 is CASSEALQASGGEQFF. The CDR3 DNA sequence: TGTGCCAGCAGTGAAGCGCTTCAGGCTAGCGGGGGCGAGCAGTTCTTC.

This clone has more than one count but fewer than ten. The sample holds other DNA sequences that translate to the same CDR3. The genes are TRBV3-1 (or the pseudogene TRBV3-2) and TRBJ1-2; D is ambiguous. The CDR3 is made up of 12 amino acids. V lost 1 base and J lost 2, with 2 bases in between. Germline CDR1 reads LGHDT; CDR2 reads YNNKEL (reference sequence). The CDR3 loop reads CASSQVNYGYTF. The CDR3 DNA sequence: TGTGCCAGCAGCCAAGTCAACTATGGCTACACCTTC.

V and J are TRBV9 and TRBJ1-2; 7 nucleotides match TRBD1. Looked up from germline, CDR1 is SGDLS and CDR2 is YYNGEE. This CDR3 is built from 15 residues. With 3 bases clipped from V and 0 bases from J, the junction kept 5 bases outside the gene matches. The CDR3: CASSARTGTNYGYTF. The CDR3 nucleotides read TGTGCCAGCAGCGCCAGGACAGGTACTAACTATGGCTACACCTTC.

The chain employs TRBV1 and TRBJ1-2; the D segment call TRBD1 is taken from the table without a DNA check. TRBV1 is termed a pseudogene. The CDR3 consists of 13 residues. The CDR3: CTSSQGHARCHTF. CDR3 bases: TGCACCAGCAGCCAGGGACACGCCCGATGTCACACCTTC.

The chain combines TRBV9 with TRBJ2-3, with 9 bases that match TRBD1. The CDR3 loop spans 15 amino acids. Germline V gene sequence: CDR1 SGDLS, CDR2 YYNGEE. The J segment lost 3 bases and the V segment lost 3 bases, leaving 5 bases of the junction unmatched. Written as DNA, the CDR3 is TGTGCCAGCAGCGCGGGGACAGGGTTTACAGATACGCAGTATTTT. This gives the protein CASSAGTGFTDTQYF. Combining the CDR3 with reference TRBV9 and TRBJ2-3 gives the whole variable domain DSGVTQTPKHLITATGQRVTLRCSPRSGDLSVYWYQQSLDQGLQFLIQYYNGEERAKGNILERFSAQQFPDLHSELNLSSLELGDSALYFCASSAGTGFTDTQYFGPGTRLTVL.

V is TRBV27 and J is TRBJ1-5; 7 bases are shared with TRBD1. Trimming took 4 bases from V and 3 from J; bases not matched to a gene: 9. Per the germline V gene, CDR1 is MNHEY and CDR2 is SMNVEV (reference sequence). The CDR3 consists of 16 residues. CDR3 sequence: CASSSTRTGNNQPQHF. CDR3 DNA: TGTGCCAGCAGTTCAACCCGGACAGGAAACAATCAGCCCCAGCATTTT.

The CDR3 bases are TGTGCCAGCAGCCAAGAAAAGGCCAGGGGGCTAGGGGAGCAGTACTTC. Its protein is CASSQEKARGLGEQYF. The rearrangement joins TRBV14 to TRBJ2-7; 8 bases map to TRBD1. Unmatched junction bases numbered 11, after V lost 0 bases and J lost 7 bases. CDR3 length equals 16 residues. CDR1 is SGHDN and CDR2 is FVKESK in the germline V gene.

This chain joins TRBV5-1 and TRBJ2-3, with 7 bases fitting TRBD1. The CDR3 is 15 amino acids. CDR1 is SGHRS and CDR2 is YFSETQ in the germline V gene. V lost 6 bases, J lost 5 bases, and 12 bases stayed unmatched. CDR3 nucleotide sequence: TGCGCCAGCACCTCCGGGACAGTACTACAAGATACGCAGTATTTT. It codes for CASTSGTVLQDTQYF.

The V call is TRBV7-9, the J call TRBJ1-6, with no clear D. The CDR3 contains 14 residues. V was pared by 1 base and J by 7 bases, with 8 bases between. Germline assignment: CDR1 SEHNR and CDR2 FQNEAQ (reference sequence). The CDR3 coding sequence is TGTGCCAGCAGCTTAGAAGTCTTGAATTCACCCCTCCACTTT. This translates into CASSLEVLNSPLHF.

The chain employs TRBV25-1 and TRBJ2-5, with 9 bases fitting TRBD1. The CDR3 totals 16 residues. V dropped 6 bases and J dropped 4; count of bases not matched to a gene: 12. Germline values: CDR1 MGHDK, CDR2 SYGVNS. CDR3 sequence reads: CASSTGQGQARETQYF. The CDR3 nucleotides are TGTGCCAGCAGCACGGGACAGGGTCAAGCCCGAGAGACCCAGTACTTC.

This sequence joins TRBV28 and TRBJ2-2; maybe TRBD2 (6 bases). This CDR3 contains 14 residues. V gave up 3 bases and J gave up 5 bases, with 10 bases separating them. Germline V gives CDR1 MDHEN, CDR2 SYDVKM. The CDR3 loop reads CASSLPEGTGELFF. CDR3 DNA sequence: TGTGCCAGCAGTTTGCCGGAGGGGACCGGGGAGCTGTTTTTT.

The chain couples TRBV15 to TRBJ2-1; 8 bases align to TRBD1. V lost 0 bases to trimming and J lost 9 bases; unmatched junction nucleotides: 4. The CDR3 runs 14 residues. Germline loops: CDR1 LNHNV, CDR2 YYDKDF (reference sequence). The CDR3 spells CATSRESRGREQFF. CDR3 coding DNA: TGTGCCACCAGCAGAGAATCCAGGGGGCGTGAGCAGTTCTTC. The variable domain in full, completed from reference TRBV15 and TRBJ2-1, reads DAMVIQNPRYQVTQFGKPVTLSCSQTLNHNVMYWYQQKSSQAPKLLFHYYDKDFNNEADTPDNFQSRRPNTSFCFLDIRSPGLGDTAMYLCATSRESRGREQFFGPGTRLTVL.

The chain combines TRBV28 with TRBJ1-2; TRBD1 matches at 8 bases. V lost 5 bases, J lost 11 bases, and 19 bases stayed unmatched. Germline CDR1 MDHEN, CDR2 SYDVKM. The CDR3 has 16 residues. The DNA of the CDR3 is TGTGCCAGCAGTCCGGGACAGGCTACCTACTATGGAAGGTACACCTTC. Its translation is CASSPGQATYYGRYTF.